The 16 T cell receptor beta chains presented below share a single source sample, sequenced in a study of CD8 T cells in ankylosing spondylitis. Whole-study results and caveats: Ankylosing spondylitis blood appeared to be characterized by a TCR beta motif of eight or nine highly homologous variants.

TCRdb reanalysed the 5' RACE reads using MiXCR and keeps one entry per CDR3 protein. The data show under 950,000 distinct CDR3 sequences, 15% to 20% seen once. These receptors have no known antigen. Sample: blood, either unsorted or a sorted T cell fraction (not recorded which). The receptors come from a male donor with ankylosing spondylitis.

This chain uses TRBV27 with TRBJ2-1; D perhaps matches TRBD2 (5 bases). The CDR3 totals 16 residues. Per the germline V gene, CDR1 is MNHEY and CDR2 is SMNVEV (reference sequence). Deletions cut 4 bases from V and 0 bases from J, with 13 bases between. CDR3 DNA sequence: TGTGCCAGCAGTTCCGGCAGAGGGAGCTCCTACAATGAGCAGTTCTTC. This translates into CASSSGRGSSYNEQFF.

This clonotype came up once. The gene calls are TRBV20-1 and TRBJ2-5, with TRBD2 as a possible D gene (6 bases). This CDR3 region has 15 residues. From germline, CDR1 is DFQATT and CDR2 SNEGSKA (reference sequence). Trimming stripped 2 bases from V and 2 bases from J, with 15 bases between. This CDR3 reads CSARKPGLIQETQYF. In DNA, the CDR3 is TGCAGTGCTAGAAAACCGGGACTTATACAAGAGACCCAGTACTTC.

The V call is TRBV29-1, the J call TRBJ2-5, with 10 bases matching TRBD2. V lost 4 bases and J lost 3; bases outside the gene matches: 5. The CDR3 runs to 14 residues. Germline assignment: CDR1 SQVTM and CDR2 ANQGSEA. In DNA form, the CDR3 reads TGCAGCGTTGCACTAGCGGGGTTCGAAGAGACCCAGTACTTC. This translates into CSVALAGFEETQYF.

This clonotype was counted between two and nine times. This chain connects TRBV12-3 or TRBV12-4 to TRBJ2-3, with D perhaps matching TRBD1 (7 bases). CDR3 size: 14 residues. With 7 bases removed from V and 5 bases from J, the gap between germline ends came to 16 bases. The CDR3 coding sequence is TGTGCCAGCAATACCCCAGGGGGGATAGATACGCAGTATTTT. Translation: CASNTPGGIDTQYF.

This clonotype was counted a few times. The V and J genes are TRBV11-2 and TRBJ2-4; 12 bases fit TRBD2. The junction had 7 bases not matched to a gene; V was cut back by 5 bases and J by 5 bases. This CDR3 has 16 residues. Germline V gene sequence: CDR1 SGHAT, CDR2 FQNNGV. The CDR3 reads CASSPWTSGNQNIQYF. CDR3 DNA sequence: TGTGCCAGCAGCCCCTGGACTAGCGGGAACCAAAACATTCAGTACTTC.

Concerning this clonotype itself: One junction end disagrees with the germline gene, perhaps due to a read error. DNA for the CDR3: TGTGCCAGCAGCCGCTCCTACAGTGAGCAGTTCTTC. Protein product: CASSRSYSEQFF. This rearrangement joins TRBV11-2 to TRBJ2-1; D gene ambiguous. Germline V CDR1 and CDR2: SGHAT, FQNNGV. The length of the CDR3 is 12 residues.

This clonotype has only one observation. J is TRBJ2-1 and V is TRBV27; D gene uncertain. The CDR3 covers 15 residues. V dropped 1 base and J dropped 7 bases, with 14 bases sitting between them. The germline gives CDR1 MNHEY, CDR2 SMNVEV (reference sequence). The CDR3 sequence is CASSLFGLYSNEQFF. Written as DNA, the CDR3 is TGTGCCAGCAGTTTATTTGGGCTTTATTCGAATGAGCAGTTCTTC.

This rearrangement joins TRBV6-5 to TRBJ1-6; the D is unclear. Trimming pared 2 bases from V and 7 bases from J, leaving 15 bases between. The CDR3 consists of 16 residues. From germline, CDR1 is MNHEY and CDR2 SVGAGI. The CDR3 sequence is CASSYQMDPSNSPLHF. CDR3 DNA: TGTGCCAGCAGTTACCAAATGGATCCTTCGAATTCACCCCTCCACTTT.

The chain couples TRBV12-3 or TRBV12-4 to TRBJ2-7, with 9 positions matching TRBD2. Trimming took 3 bases from V and 4 from J; bases not matched to a gene: 4. The CDR3 is 14 amino acids. CDR3 loop: CASSFSGSRYEQYF. CDR3 DNA: TGTGCCAGCAGTTTTAGCGGGAGTCGATACGAGCAGTACTTC.

The rearrangement joins TRBV5-1 to TRBJ2-2; 12 nucleotides agree with TRBD1. The junction had 13 bases not matched to a gene; V was cut back by 5 bases and J by 11 bases. Germline V CDR1 and CDR2: SGHRS, YFSETQ. There are 16 residues in the CDR3. CDR3 coding DNA: TGCGCCAGCAGTCTGATCACCGGGACAGGGGGCCCCGAGCTGTTTTTT. It translates to CASSLITGTGGPELFF.

There are a few counts of this clonotype. This rearrangement joins TRBV7-2 to TRBJ2-7; D unresolved. This CDR3 spans 13 amino acids. The V gene lost 1 base and the J gene lost 6 bases, with 10 bases spanning the gap. The germline gives CDR1 SGHTA, CDR2 FQGNSA. CDR3 in DNA: TGTGCCAGCAGCTTAGACTGGCCGTCCGAGCAGTACTTC. Protein product: CASSLDWPSEQYF.

This clonotype was recorded many times. The V and J genes are TRBV9 and TRBJ2-7; no clear D gene. V dropped 0 bases and J dropped 1 base, with 8 bases sitting between them. Germline assignment: CDR1 SGDLS and CDR2 YYNGEE. This CDR3 contains 14 residues. CDR3 DNA: TGTGCCAGCAGCGTAGAGGTGGGTTCCTACGAGCAGTACTTC. Its translation is CASSVEVGSYEQYF. The full variable domain, its missing parts supplied by reference TRBV9 and TRBJ2-7, is DSGVTQTPKHLITATGQRVTLRCSPRSGDLSVYWYQQSLDQGLQFLIQYYNGEERAKGNILERFSAQQFPDLHSELNLSSLELGDSALYFCASSVEVGSYEQYFGPGTRLTVT.

This clonotype was seen repeatedly, ten times or more. The chain joins TRBV9 to TRBJ2-7; TRBD1 might be the D (5 bases). The germline gives CDR1 SGDLS, CDR2 YYNGEE. The CDR3 is 13 residues long. V was pared by 4 bases and J by 6 bases, with 14 bases between. CDR3 sequence reads: CASSLRVDSEQYF. As DNA, the CDR3 is TGTGCCAGCAGCCTCAGGGTAGACTCCGAGCAGTACTTC.

V gene TRBV5-1 combines with J gene TRBJ2-5; D gene ambiguous. Germline-derived CDR1 and CDR2 are SGHRS and YFSETQ. The CDR3 has 14 amino acids. V lost 4 bases and J lost 0, with 10 bases in between. The CDR3 sequence is CASSRAPDQETQYF. The CDR3 DNA reads TGCGCCAGCAGCCGGGCCCCCGACCAAGAGACCCAGTACTTC.

This clonotype has only a few counts. This rearrangement joins TRBV20-1 to TRBJ1-1; 8 nucleotides match TRBD1. With V trimmed by 5 bases and J by 6 bases, 8 bases remained unmatched. Germline loops: CDR1 DFQATT, CDR2 SNEGSKA (reference sequence). This CDR3 has 13 residues. CDR3 bases: TGCAGTGCTTCAGGACAGGGTGTCCCTGAAGCTTTCTTT. Translated, it gives CSASGQGVPEAFF.

The chain has TRBV12-3 or TRBV12-4 and TRBJ1-6; 10 bases line up with TRBD1. The CDR3 is 16 residues long. J was trimmed by 3 bases and V by 3 bases; bases with no gene match: 2. For the CDR3, the DNA is TGTGCCAGCAGTTTGGGACAGGGGATCTATAATTCACCCCTCCACTTT. It encodes CASSLGQGIYNSPLHF.